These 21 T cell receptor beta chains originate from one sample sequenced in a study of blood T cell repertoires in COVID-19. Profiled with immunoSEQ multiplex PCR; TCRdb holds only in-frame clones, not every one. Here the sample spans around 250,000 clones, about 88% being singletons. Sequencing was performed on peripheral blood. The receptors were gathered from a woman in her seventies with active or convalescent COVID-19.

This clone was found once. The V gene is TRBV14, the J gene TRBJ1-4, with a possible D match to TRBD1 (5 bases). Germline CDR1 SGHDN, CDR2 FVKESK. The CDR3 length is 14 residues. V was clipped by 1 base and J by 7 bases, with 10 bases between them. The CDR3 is CASSQVRGGEKLFF. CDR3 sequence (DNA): TGTGCCAGCAGCCAAGTACGGGGGGGTGAAAAACTGTTTTTT.

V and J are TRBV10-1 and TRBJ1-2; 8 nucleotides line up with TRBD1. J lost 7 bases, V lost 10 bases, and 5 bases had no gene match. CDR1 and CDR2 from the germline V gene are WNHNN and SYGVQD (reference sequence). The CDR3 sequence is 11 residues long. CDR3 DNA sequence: TGCGCCACCGGACAGGGAAGTGGCTACACCTTC. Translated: CATGQGSGYTF.

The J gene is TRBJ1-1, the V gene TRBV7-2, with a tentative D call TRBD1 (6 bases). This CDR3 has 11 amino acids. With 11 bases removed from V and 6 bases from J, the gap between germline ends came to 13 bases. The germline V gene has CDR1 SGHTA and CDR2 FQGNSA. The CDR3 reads CAGGGAPEAFF. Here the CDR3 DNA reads TGTGCCGGCGGGGGGGCCCCTGAAGCTTTCTTT.

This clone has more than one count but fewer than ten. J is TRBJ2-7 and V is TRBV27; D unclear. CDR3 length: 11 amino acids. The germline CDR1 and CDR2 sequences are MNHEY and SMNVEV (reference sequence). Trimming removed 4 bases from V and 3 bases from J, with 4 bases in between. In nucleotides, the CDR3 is TGTGCCAGCAGTTCCCTCTACGAGCAGTACTTC. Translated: CASSSLYEQYF.

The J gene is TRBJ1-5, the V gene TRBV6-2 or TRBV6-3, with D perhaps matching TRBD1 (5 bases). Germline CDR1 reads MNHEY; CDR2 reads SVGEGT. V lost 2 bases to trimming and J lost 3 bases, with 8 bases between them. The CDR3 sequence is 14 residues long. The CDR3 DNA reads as TGTGCCAGCAGTTACAGGGGAACCAATCAGCCCCAGCATTTT. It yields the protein CASSYRGTNQPQHF.

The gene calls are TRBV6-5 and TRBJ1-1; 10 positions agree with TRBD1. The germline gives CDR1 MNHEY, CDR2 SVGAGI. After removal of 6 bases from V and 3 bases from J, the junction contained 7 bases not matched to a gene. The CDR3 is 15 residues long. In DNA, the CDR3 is TGTGCCAGCAGGCTCGAGGGACAGGGGTACACTGAAGCTTTCTTT. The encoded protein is CASRLEGQGYTEAFF.

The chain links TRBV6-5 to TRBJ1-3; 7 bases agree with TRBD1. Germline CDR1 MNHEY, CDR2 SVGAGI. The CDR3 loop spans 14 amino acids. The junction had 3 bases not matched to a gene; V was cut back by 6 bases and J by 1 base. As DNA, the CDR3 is TGTGCCAGCAGAGGGACAGAATCTGGAAACACCATATATTTT. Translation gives CASRGTESGNTIYF.

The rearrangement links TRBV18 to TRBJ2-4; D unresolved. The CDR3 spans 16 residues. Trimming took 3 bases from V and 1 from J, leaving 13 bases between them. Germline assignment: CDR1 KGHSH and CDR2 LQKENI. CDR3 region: CASSPDGLGAKNIQYF. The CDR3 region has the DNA TGTGCCAGCTCACCTGATGGGTTGGGCGCCAAAAACATTCAGTACTTC.

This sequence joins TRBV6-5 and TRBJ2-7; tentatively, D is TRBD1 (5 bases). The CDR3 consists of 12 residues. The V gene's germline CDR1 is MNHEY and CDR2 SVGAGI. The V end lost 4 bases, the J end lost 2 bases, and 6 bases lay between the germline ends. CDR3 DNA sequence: TGTGCCAGCAGTTCGGACACCTACGAGCAGTACTTC. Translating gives CASSSDTYEQYF.

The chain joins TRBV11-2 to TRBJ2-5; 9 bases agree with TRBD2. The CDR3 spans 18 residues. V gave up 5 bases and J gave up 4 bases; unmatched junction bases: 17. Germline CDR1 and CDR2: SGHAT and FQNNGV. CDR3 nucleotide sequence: TGTGCCAGCAGCCCACGGGGTAGCGGGAGTACCTTCGGAGAGACCCAGTACTTC. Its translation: CASSPRGSGSTFGETQYF. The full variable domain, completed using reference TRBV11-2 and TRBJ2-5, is EAGVAQSPRYKIIEKRQSVAFWCNPISGHATLYWYQQILGQGPKLLIQFQNNGVVDDSQLPKDRFSAERLKGVDSTLKIQPAKLEDSAVYLCASSPRGSGSTFGETQYFGPGTRLLVL.

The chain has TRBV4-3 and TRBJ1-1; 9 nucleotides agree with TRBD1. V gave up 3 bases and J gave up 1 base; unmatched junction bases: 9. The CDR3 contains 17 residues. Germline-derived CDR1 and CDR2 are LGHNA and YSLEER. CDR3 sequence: CASSQGPGQGWNTEAFF. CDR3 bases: TGCGCCAGCAGCCAGGGACCCGGACAGGGGTGGAACACTGAAGCTTTCTTT.

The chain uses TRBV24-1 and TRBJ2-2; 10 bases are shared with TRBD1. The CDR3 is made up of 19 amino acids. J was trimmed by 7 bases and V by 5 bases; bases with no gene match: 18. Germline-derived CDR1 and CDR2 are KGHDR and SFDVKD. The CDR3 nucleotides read TGTGCCACCAGTGGCCCCCTCCGGGACAGGGGTGGCCTACTCGGGGAGCTGTTTTTT. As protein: CATSGPLRDRGGLLGELFF.

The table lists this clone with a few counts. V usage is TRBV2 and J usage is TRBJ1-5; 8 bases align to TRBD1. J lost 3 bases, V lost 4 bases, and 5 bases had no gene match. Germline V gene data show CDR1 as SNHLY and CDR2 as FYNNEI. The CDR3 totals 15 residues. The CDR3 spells CASSGDRGLNQPQHF. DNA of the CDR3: TGTGCCAGCAGTGGAGACAGGGGCCTCAATCAGCCCCAGCATTTT. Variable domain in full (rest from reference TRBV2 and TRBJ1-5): EPEVTQTPSHQVTQMGQEVILRCVPISNHLYFYWYRQILGQKVEFLVSFYNNEISEKSEIFDDQFSVERPDGSNFTLKIRSTKLEDSAMYFCASSGDRGLNQPQHFGDGTRLSIL.

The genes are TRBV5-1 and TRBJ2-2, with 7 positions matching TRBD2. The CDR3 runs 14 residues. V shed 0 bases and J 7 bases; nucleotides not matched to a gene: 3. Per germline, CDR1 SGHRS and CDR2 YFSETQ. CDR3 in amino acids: CASSLVGGNGELFF. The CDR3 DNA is TGCGCCAGCAGCTTGGTCGGGGGGAACGGGGAGCTGTTTTTT.

CDR3 coding DNA: TGTGCCAGCAGTTACAGGCAGGGTAATTCACCCCTCCACTTT. This sequence encodes CASSYRQGNSPLHF. This sequence joins TRBV6-6 and TRBJ1-6, with D tentatively TRBD1 (5 bases). Per germline, CDR1 MNHNY and CDR2 SVGAGI (reference sequence). This CDR3 is built from 14 residues. V was shortened by 2 bases and J by 6 bases, with 8 bases between the two germline ends.

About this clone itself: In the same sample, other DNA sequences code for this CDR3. CDR3 sequence: CASSPRTANTEAFF. The CDR3 nucleotides are TGTGCCAGCAGCCCGAGGACAGCGAACACTGAAGCTTTCTTT. The chain uses TRBV7-2 and TRBJ1-1, with D perhaps matching TRBD1 (6 bases). This CDR3 has 14 residues. In germline, CDR1 is SGHTA, CDR2 FQGNSA. The V end lost 5 bases, the J end lost 1 base, and 11 bases lay between the germline ends.

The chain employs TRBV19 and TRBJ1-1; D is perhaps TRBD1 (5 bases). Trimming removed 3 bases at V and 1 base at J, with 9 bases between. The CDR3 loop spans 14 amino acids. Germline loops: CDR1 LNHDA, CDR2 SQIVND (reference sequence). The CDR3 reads CASSIRVANTEAFF. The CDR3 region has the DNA TGTGCCAGTAGTATCAGGGTCGCGAACACTGAAGCTTTCTTT.

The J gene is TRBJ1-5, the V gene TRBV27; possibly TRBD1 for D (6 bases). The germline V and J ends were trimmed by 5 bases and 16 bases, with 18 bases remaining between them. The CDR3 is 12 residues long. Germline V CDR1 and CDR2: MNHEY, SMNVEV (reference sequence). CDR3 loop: CASSPPTGFVHF. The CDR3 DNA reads TGTGCCAGCAGTCCTCCGACAGGATTCGTACATTTT.

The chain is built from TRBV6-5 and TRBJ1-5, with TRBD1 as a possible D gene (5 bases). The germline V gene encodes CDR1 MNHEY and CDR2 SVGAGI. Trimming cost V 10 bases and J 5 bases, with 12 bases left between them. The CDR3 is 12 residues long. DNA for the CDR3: TGTGCCAACGGATGGGGGGATCAGCCCCAGCATTTT. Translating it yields CANGWGDQPQHF.

The CDR3 nucleotides are TGTGCCAGCAGTTTGAGGATTTCCCACCTGAACACTGAAGCTTTCTTT. Translating gives CASSLRISHLNTEAFF. The J gene is TRBJ1-1, the V gene TRBV27; the D is unclear. The ends were cut back, 3 bases at V and 0 bases at J, with 14 bases in the middle. Germline V gives CDR1 MNHEY, CDR2 SMNVEV (reference sequence). The CDR3 loop spans 16 amino acids.

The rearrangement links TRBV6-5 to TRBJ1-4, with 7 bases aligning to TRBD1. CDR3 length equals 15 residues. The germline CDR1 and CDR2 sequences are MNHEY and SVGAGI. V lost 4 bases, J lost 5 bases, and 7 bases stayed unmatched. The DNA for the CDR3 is TGTGCCAGCAGTTCGATGGGACAGTCGAATGAAAAACTGTTTTTT. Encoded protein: CASSSMGQSNEKLFF.